Each of the 17 T cell receptor beta chains below was sequenced from the same sample in a study of early stage breast cancer tumors. Sequencing was performed with immunoSEQ multiplex PCR; in TCRdb, only in-frame clones are kept and a portion is missing. The profile shows some 58,000 clones, about 80% of them singletons. Specimen: blood. All receptors come from a person aged 30-39 years with breast cancer.

The chain combines TRBV6-4 with TRBJ1-2; TRBD1 matches at 11 bases. There are 14 residues in the CDR3. J gave up 8 bases and V 4 bases, and 6 bases lay outside the gene matches. Germline CDR1 and CDR2: MRHNA and SNTAGT. This CDR3 reads CASSGGQGDRGYTF. CDR3 DNA: TGTGCCAGCAGTGGGGGACAGGGGGACCGGGGCTACACCTTC.

The CDR3 region has the DNA TGTGCCAGCAGTTCCCTGAGGGGCAACGGCTACGAGCAGTACTTC. As protein: CASSSLRGNGYEQYF. The genes are TRBV27 and TRBJ2-7; D is perhaps TRBD1 or TRBD2 (5 bases each). Germline CDR1 is MNHEY and CDR2 is SMNVEV (reference sequence). V lost 4 bases and J 3 bases, leaving 16 bases between the germline ends. This CDR3 is 15 amino acids long.

The V and J genes are TRBV7-2 and TRBJ2-2; D is possibly TRBD1 (6 bases). V dropped 2 bases and J dropped 1 base, with 11 bases sitting between them. Per the germline V gene, CDR1 is SGHTA and CDR2 is FQGNSA. The CDR3 runs to 16 residues. The CDR3 DNA reads TGTGCCAGCAGCTTAAGGGGGACGGGGAACACCGGGGAGCTGTTTTTT. Translating gives CASSLRGTGNTGELFF.

The sample holds one count of this clone. V is TRBV9 and J is TRBJ2-4; 9 bases map to TRBD2. There are 16 residues in the CDR3. Germline CDR1 SGDLS, CDR2 YYNGEE. Germline trimming cut 3 bases from V and 5 bases from J; bases unmatched to any gene: 9. The CDR3 here is CASSAGGAGGQNIQYF. The CDR3 bases are TGTGCCAGCAGCGCAGGAGGAGCGGGAGGCCAAAACATTCAGTACTTC.

The V and J genes are TRBV11-3 and TRBJ1-2; 8 bases fit TRBD1. J was trimmed by 0 bases and V by 1 base; bases with no gene match: 13. The CDR3 loop spans 19 amino acids. Germline V gene lookup returns CDR1 SGHNT and CDR2 YENEEA. The DNA of the CDR3 is TGTGCCAGCAGCTTAGGTGTTAGGACAGGGATCTCCACTAACTATGGCTACACCTTC. Translating gives CASSLGVRTGISTNYGYTF.

The chain links TRBV5-4 to TRBJ2-4; possible D gene TRBD1, 5 bases. The CDR3 loop spans 16 amino acids. Between the trimmed V and J ends, which lost 0 bases and 1 base, there was a span of 11 bases. Germline V gene sequence: CDR1 SGHNT, CDR2 YYREEE (reference sequence). The CDR3: CASSLEGMGAKNIQYF. CDR3 coding DNA: TGTGCCAGCAGCTTGGAGGGGATGGGGGCCAAAAACATTCAGTACTTC.

The J gene is TRBJ1-1, the V gene TRBV7-9; D is ambiguous. CDR1 is SEHNR and CDR2 is FQNEAQ in the germline V gene (reference sequence). CDR3 size: 15 residues. Trimming pared 5 bases from V and 1 base from J, leaving 14 bases between. The CDR3 loop reads CASSPPQFPNTEAFF. CDR3 sequence (DNA): TGTGCCAGCAGCCCGCCCCAGTTCCCGAACACTGAAGCTTTCTTT.

This sequence joins TRBV9 and TRBJ2-5; 9 nucleotides agree with TRBD2. The CDR3 contains 15 residues. Losses at the gene ends were 0 bases for V and 6 bases for J; bases not matched to a gene: 6. CDR1 is SGDLS and CDR2 is YYNGEE in the germline V gene. This CDR3 reads CASSVGGRAGKTQYF. CDR3 DNA: TGTGCCAGCAGCGTAGGCGGGAGGGCCGGAAAGACCCAGTACTTC.

V is TRBV7-9 and J is TRBJ2-1, with 11 bases aligning to TRBD2. Germline lookup yields CDR1 SEHNR and CDR2 FQNEAQ (reference sequence). Unmatched junction bases numbered 13, after V lost 8 bases and J lost 10 bases. The CDR3 spans 15 residues. CDR3 sequence reads: CASGISGRAFGEQFF. CDR3 DNA: TGTGCCAGCGGGATTAGCGGGAGGGCGTTCGGGGAGCAGTTCTTC.

The V call is TRBV30, the J call TRBJ1-3, with D unresolved. The V gene's germline CDR1 is GTSNPN and CDR2 SVGIG (reference sequence). CDR3 size: 15 residues. The V gene lost 2 bases and the J gene lost 0 bases, with 11 bases spanning the gap. CDR3 coding DNA: TGTGCCTGGAGTCAAGACGTGTTCTCTGGAAACACCATATATTTT. Encoded protein: CAWSQDVFSGNTIYF.

V gene TRBV27 combines with J gene TRBJ2-5; no reliable D call. Trimming cost V 0 bases and J 0 bases, with 5 bases left between them. Germline CDR1 and CDR2: MNHEY and SMNVEV (reference sequence). The CDR3 has 14 amino acids. The CDR3 region is CASSLSLYQETQYF. The CDR3 bases are TGTGCCAGCAGTTTATCATTGTACCAAGAGACCCAGTACTTC.

The chain employs TRBV25-1 and TRBJ1-5; D ambiguous. The CDR3 spans 14 residues. Looked up from germline, CDR1 is MGHDK and CDR2 is SYGVNS. V gave up 6 bases and J gave up 0 bases, with 9 bases separating them. CDR3 in DNA: TGTGCCAGCAGCACAATAACTAGCAATCAGCCCCAGCATTTT. Protein product: CASSTITSNQPQHF.

The CDR3 is CASGLGARNSPLHF. The CDR3 bases are TGTGCTAGTGGTTTGGGGGCCCGAAATTCACCCCTCCACTTT. The J gene is TRBJ1-6, the V gene TRBV12-5; D unclear. Germline assignment: CDR1 LGHNT and CDR2 FRNRAP. Trimming removed 1 base from V and 7 bases from J, with 8 bases in between. The CDR3 has 14 amino acids.

This chain joins TRBV6-5 and TRBJ1-2; D possibly corresponds to TRBD1 (5 bases). The CDR3 is made up of 15 amino acids. From germline, CDR1 is MNHEY and CDR2 SVGAGI. Between the trimmed V and J ends, which lost 2 bases and 3 bases, there was a span of 13 bases. CDR3 protein: CASSYGWGTDYGYTF. CDR3 DNA sequence: TGTGCCAGCAGTTACGGGTGGGGGACGGACTATGGCTACACCTTC.

The chain employs TRBV9 and TRBJ2-5, with D unresolved. The CDR3 is 16 amino acids. Deletions cut 0 bases from V and 5 bases from J, with 17 bases between. In germline, CDR1 is SGDLS, CDR2 YYNGEE. CDR3 DNA sequence: TGTGCCAGCAGCGTAGGGACCTCAGGAGAAAGGGAGACCCAGTACTTC. This gives the protein CASSVGTSGERETQYF.

This chain connects TRBV27 to TRBJ2-5; 8 bases are shared with TRBD1. The CDR3 extends over 15 amino acids. Per the germline V gene, CDR1 is MNHEY and CDR2 is SMNVEV (reference sequence). V trimming: 2 bases; J trimming: 5 bases; junction bases outside the gene matches: 7. CDR3 loop: CASSLESRGQETQYF. The CDR3 DNA follows: TGTGCCAGCAGTTTAGAGTCCAGGGGGCAGGAGACCCAGTACTTC.

The CDR3 DNA is TGCACCAGCAGCCAAGAAAGCCACGAGCAGTACTTC. Translation gives CTSSQESHEQYF. The chain recombines TRBV1 with TRBJ2-7; the table calls TRBD2, which could not be checked here. TRBV1 is termed a pseudogene. There are 12 residues in the CDR3.